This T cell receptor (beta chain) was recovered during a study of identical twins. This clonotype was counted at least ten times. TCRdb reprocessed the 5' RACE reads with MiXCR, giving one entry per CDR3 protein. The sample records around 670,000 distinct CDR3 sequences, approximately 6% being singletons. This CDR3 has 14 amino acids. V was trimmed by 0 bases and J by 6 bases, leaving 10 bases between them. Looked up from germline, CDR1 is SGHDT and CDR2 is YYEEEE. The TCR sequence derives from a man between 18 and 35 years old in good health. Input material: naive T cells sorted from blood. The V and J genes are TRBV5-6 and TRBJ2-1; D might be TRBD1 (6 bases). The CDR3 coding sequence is TGTGCCAGCAGCTTGGGGGGGCTCCCCAATGAGCAGTTCTTC. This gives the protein CASSLGGLPNEQFF.